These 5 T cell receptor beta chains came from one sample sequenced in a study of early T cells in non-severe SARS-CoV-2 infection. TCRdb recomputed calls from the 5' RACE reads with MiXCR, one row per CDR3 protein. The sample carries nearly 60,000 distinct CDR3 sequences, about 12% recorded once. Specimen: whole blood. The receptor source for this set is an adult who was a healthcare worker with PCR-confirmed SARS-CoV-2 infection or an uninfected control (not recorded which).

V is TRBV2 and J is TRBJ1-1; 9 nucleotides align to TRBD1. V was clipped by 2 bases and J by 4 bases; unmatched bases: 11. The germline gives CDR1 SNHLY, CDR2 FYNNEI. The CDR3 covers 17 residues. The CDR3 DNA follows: TGTGCCAGCAGTGAAACCCCCACAGGGGGCACGAGCACTGAAGCTTTCTTT. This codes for CASSETPTGGTSTEAFF.

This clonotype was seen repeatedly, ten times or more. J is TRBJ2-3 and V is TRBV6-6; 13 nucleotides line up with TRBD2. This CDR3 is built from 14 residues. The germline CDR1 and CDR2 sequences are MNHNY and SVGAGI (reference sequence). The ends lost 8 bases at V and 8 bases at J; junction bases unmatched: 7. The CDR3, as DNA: TGTGCCAGCCACGGACTAGCGGGAGTTGGTACGCAGTATTTT. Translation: CASHGLAGVGTQYF.

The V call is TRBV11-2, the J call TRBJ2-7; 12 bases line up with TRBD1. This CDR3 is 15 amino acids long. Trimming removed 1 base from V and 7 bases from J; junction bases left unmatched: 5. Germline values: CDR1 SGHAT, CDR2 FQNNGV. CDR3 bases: TGTGCCAGCAGCTTAGGCGGGACAGGGGGCGGTGAGCAGTACTTC. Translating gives CASSLGGTGGGEQYF.

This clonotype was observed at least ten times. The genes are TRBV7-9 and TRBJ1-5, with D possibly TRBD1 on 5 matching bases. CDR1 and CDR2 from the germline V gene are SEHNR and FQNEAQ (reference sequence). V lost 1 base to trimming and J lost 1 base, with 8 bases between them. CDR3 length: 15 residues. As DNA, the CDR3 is TGTGCCAGCAGCTTAGGGGGGTACAGCAATCAGCCCCAGCATTTT. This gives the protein CASSLGGYSNQPQHF.

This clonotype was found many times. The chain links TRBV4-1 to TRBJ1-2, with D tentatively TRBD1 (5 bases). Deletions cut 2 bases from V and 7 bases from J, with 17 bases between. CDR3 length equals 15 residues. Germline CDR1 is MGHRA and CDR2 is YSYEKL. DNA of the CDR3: TGCGCCAGCAGCCAACCTAAATCCGGGGGTTTTGGCTACACCTTC. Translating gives CASSQPKSGGFGYTF.